This entry is about one TCR beta chain. Measured with immunoSEQ multiplex PCR; TCRdb has only the in-frame clones, and not every one. Among about 60,000 clones listed, approximately 86% were seen once. The entry originates in a study of blood T cell repertoires in COVID-19. The V end was cut by 0 bases, the J end by 12 bases, with 10 bases between. The germline V gene has CDR1 KGHDR and CDR2 SFDVKD. This CDR3 comprises 12 residues. The sample was peripheral blood. This rearrangement joins TRBV24-1 to TRBJ2-5, with no clear D. The clonotype was recovered from a human donor with acute or convalescent COVID-19. The donor label of this sample is uncertain. CDR3 bases: TGTGCCACCAGTGATTTGAACAGCCCCGAGTACTTC. Protein: CATSDLNSPEYF.